The present TCR beta chain was sequenced within a study of blood T cell repertoires in COVID-19. About the study: T cells, B-cell-depleted T cells, or PBMCs provided the cDNA or gDNA that served as material.

Authors' methods: Amplifying reference gene primers gave estimates of nucleated cell counts. The data were produced by immunoSEQ multiplex PCR, yet TCRdb's version contains in-frame clones alone and is incomplete. V, J and clone size are those of that table, while D and trimming were read from the DNA. Of 200,000 or so clones listed, under 90% are singletons. The germline V gene encodes CDR1 SGHKS and CDR2 YYEKEE (reference sequence). CDR3 length: 14 residues. Deletions cut 0 bases from V and 4 bases from J, with 8 bases between. Participant reports of clinical history set cohort assignment. Sequencing was performed on PBMCs or T cells enriched from blood (not recorded which). This TCR derives from a man between 60 and 70 years old who had recovered from COVID-19. The V gene is TRBV5-5, the J gene TRBJ1-5; D uncertain. DNA for the CDR3: TGTGCCAGCAGCTTGGGGGCAACGAATCAGCCCCAGCATTTT. Its translation is CASSLGATNQPQHF.